These 5 T cell receptor beta chains originate from one sample sequenced in a study of blood T cell repertoires in COVID-19. Libraries were prepared by immunoSEQ multiplex PCR; TCRdb keeps only in-frame clonotypes and omits some of them. This sample has 100,000 to 150,000 clones, with roughly four fifths found just once. The sequenced material came from peripheral blood. Source of these receptors: a woman between 45 and 60 years old with acute or convalescent COVID-19.

This chain joins TRBV7-8 and TRBJ1-1; 7 bases agree with TRBD1. Germline V gene data show CDR1 as SGHVS and CDR2 as FQNEAQ. The CDR3 has 16 amino acids. The V gene end was trimmed by 2 bases and the J gene end by 1 base; junction bases not matched to a gene: 7. CDR3 bases: TGTGCCAGCAGCTTACGAGAGACAGGGCCGAACACTGAAGCTTTCTTT. It yields the protein CASSLRETGPNTEAFF. The full variable domain, its missing parts supplied by reference TRBV7-8 and TRBJ1-1, is GAGVSQSPRYKVAKRGQDVALRCDPISGHVSLFWYQQALGQGPEFLTYFQNEAQLDKSGLPSDRFFAERPEGSVSTLKIQRTQQEDSAVYLCASSLRETGPNTEAFFGQGTRLTVV.

The rearrangement links TRBV6-1 to TRBJ1-3, with 7 bases lining up with TRBD1. V gave up 3 bases and J gave up 2 bases; unmatched junction bases: 1. Germline V gene sequence: CDR1 MNHNS, CDR2 SASEGT. CDR3 length: 14 residues. The CDR3 loop reads CASSDGTAGNTIYF. CDR3 DNA sequence: TGTGCCAGCAGTGATGGGACAGCTGGAAACACCATATATTTT.

Concerning this clone itself: Other DNA sequences in the sample encode the same CDR3. The CDR3 region is CASSQDGGPYNSPLHF. CDR3 DNA: TGCGCCAGCAGCCAAGACGGAGGGCCCTATAATTCACCCCTCCACTTT. The J gene is TRBJ1-6, the V gene TRBV4-1; D is unclear. V dropped 0 bases and J dropped 2 bases, with 8 bases sitting between them. The CDR3 is made up of 16 amino acids. Germline-derived CDR1 and CDR2 are MGHRA and YSYEKL.

J is TRBJ1-2 and V is TRBV5-1; TRBD1 matches 8 bases. The trim removed 0 bases at V and 3 bases at J, leaving 4 bases unmatched. CDR3 length equals 15 residues. Germline loops: CDR1 SGHRS, CDR2 YFSETQ. CDR3 sequence (DNA): TGCGCCAGCAGCTTGGCCGCAGGGGGCGACTATGGCTACACCTTC. It codes for CASSLAAGGDYGYTF.

The chain carries TRBV24-1 and TRBJ2-3; D is undetermined. The CDR3 length is 14 residues. V lost 4 bases and J 0 bases, leaving 7 bases between the germline ends. Germline CDR1 reads KGHDR; CDR2 reads SFDVKD. DNA for the CDR3: TGTGCCACCAGTGACCCTACTAGCACAGATACGCAGTATTTT. Translated: CATSDPTSTDTQYF.